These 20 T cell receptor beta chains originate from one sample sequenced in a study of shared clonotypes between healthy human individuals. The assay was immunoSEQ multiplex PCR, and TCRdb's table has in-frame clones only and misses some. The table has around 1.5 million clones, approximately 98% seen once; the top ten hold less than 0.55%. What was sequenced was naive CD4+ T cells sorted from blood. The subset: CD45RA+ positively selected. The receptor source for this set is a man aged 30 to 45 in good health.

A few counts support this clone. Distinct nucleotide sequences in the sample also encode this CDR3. CDR3 sequence reads: CASSPQGTGELFF. The CDR3, as DNA: TGTGCCAGCTCACCACAGGGAACCGGGGAGCTGTTTTTT. V is TRBV18 and J is TRBJ2-2; D is unresolved. The V and J ends lost 1 base and 5 bases respectively, with 5 bases between them. This CDR3 has 13 residues. The germline V gene has CDR1 KGHSH and CDR2 LQKENI.

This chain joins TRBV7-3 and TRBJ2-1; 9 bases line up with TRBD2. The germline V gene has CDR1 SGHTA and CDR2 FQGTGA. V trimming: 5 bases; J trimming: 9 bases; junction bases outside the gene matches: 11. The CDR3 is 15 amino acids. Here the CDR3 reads CASSPRPGTSREQFF. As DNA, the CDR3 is TGTGCCAGCAGCCCCAGGCCCGGGACTAGCCGTGAGCAGTTCTTC.

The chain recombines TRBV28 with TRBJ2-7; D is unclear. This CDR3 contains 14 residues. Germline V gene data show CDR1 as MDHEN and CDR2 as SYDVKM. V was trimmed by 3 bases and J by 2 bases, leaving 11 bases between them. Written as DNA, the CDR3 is TGTGCCAGCAGTTTTGCTAGTGCTACCTACGAGCAGTACTTC. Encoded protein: CASSFASATYEQYF.

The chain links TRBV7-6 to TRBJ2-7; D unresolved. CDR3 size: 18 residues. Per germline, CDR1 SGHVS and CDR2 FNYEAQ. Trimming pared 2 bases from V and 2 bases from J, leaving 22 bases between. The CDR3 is CASSLSPRWTPKAYEQYF. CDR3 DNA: TGTGCCAGCAGCTTATCCCCGCGGTGGACGCCGAAGGCCTACGAGCAGTACTTC.

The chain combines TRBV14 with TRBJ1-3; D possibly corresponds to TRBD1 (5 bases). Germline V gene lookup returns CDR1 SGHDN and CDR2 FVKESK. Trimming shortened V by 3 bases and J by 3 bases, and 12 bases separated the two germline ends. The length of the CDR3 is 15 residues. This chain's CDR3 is CASSHPAGLGNTIYF. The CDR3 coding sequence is TGTGCCAGCAGCCACCCGGCGGGGCTTGGAAACACCATATATTTT.

The DNA of the CDR3 is TGCAGTGCTAGAGTTTCCAGCGAGCAGTACTTC. It specifies CSARVSSEQYF. The chain carries TRBV20-1 and TRBJ2-7; D not resolved. The CDR3 has 11 amino acids. Germline V lookup: CDR1 DFQATT, CDR2 SNEGSKA (reference sequence). V gave up 1 base and J gave up 6 bases, with 7 bases separating them.

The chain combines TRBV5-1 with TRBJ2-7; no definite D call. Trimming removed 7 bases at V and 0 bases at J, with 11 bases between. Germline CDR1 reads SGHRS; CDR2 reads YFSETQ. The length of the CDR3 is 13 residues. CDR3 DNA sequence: TGCGCCAGCGCGAACTCGCCCTCCTACGAGCAGTACTTC. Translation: CASANSPSYEQYF.

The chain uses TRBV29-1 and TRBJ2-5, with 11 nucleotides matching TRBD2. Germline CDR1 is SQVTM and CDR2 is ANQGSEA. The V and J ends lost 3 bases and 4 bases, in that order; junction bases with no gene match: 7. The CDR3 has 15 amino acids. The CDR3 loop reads CSVDNLAGGGETQYF. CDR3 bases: TGCAGCGTTGATAACCTAGCGGGAGGTGGAGAGACCCAGTACTTC.

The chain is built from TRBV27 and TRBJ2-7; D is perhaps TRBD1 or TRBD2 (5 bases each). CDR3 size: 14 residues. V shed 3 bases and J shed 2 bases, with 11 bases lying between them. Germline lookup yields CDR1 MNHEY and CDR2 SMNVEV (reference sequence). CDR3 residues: CASSLGTRAYEQYF. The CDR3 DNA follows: TGTGCCAGCAGTTTGGGGACCCGGGCCTACGAGCAGTACTTC.

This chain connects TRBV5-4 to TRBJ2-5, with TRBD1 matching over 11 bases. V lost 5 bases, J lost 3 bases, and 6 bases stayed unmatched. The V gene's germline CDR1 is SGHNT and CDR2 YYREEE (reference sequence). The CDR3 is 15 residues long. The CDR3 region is CASRHPGQGEETQYF. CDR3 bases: TGTGCCAGCAGACACCCGGGACAGGGGGAAGAGACCCAGTACTTC.

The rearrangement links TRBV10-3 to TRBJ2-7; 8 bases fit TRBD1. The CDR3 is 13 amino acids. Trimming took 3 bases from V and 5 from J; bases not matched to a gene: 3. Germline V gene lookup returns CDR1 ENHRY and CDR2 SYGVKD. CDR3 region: CAISDRGLNEQYF. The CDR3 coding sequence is TGTGCCATCAGTGACAGGGGGCTCAACGAGCAGTACTTC.

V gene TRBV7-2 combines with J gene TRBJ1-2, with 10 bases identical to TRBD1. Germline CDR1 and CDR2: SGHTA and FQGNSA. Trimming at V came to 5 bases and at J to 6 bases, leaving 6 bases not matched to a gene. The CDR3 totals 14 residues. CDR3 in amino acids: CASSRGTGANGYTF. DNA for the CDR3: TGTGCCAGCAGCCGCGGGACAGGGGCGAATGGCTACACCTTC.

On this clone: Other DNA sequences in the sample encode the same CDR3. CDR3 sequence: CASSFRSSGANVLTF. In nucleotides, the CDR3 is TGTGCCAGCAGCTTCCGGTCCTCTGGGGCCAACGTCCTGACTTTC. The chain uses TRBV5-6 and TRBJ2-6; no clear D. CDR1 SGHDT and CDR2 YYEEEE come from the germline V gene. This CDR3 is built from 15 residues. The V gene lost 2 bases and the J gene lost 0 bases, with 6 bases spanning the gap. The full variable domain, completed using reference TRBV5-6 and TRBJ2-6, is DAGVTQSPTHLIKTRGQQVTLRCSPKSGHDTVSWYQQALGQGPQFIFQYYEEEERQRGNFPDRFSGHQFPNYSSELNVNALLLGDSALYLCASSFRSSGANVLTFGAGSRLTVL.

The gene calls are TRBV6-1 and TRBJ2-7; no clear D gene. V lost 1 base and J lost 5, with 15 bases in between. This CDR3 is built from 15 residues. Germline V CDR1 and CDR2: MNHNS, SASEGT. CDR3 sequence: CASSEVRYRPDEQYF. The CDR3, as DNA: TGTGCCAGCAGTGAAGTACGTTATCGGCCCGACGAGCAGTACTTC.

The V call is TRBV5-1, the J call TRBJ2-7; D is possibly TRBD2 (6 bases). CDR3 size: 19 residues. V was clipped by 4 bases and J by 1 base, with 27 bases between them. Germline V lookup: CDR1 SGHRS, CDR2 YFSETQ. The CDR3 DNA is TGCGCCAGCAGCCCCAGACCGCCGGGACTCGTGACGGGGTCCTACGAGCAGTACTTC. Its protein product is CASSPRPPGLVTGSYEQYF.

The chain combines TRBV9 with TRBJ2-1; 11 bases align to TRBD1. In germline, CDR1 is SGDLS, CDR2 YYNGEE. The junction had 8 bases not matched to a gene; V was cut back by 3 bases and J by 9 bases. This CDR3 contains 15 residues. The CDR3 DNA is TGTGCCAGCAGCGCGGGTGGGACAGGGGGACGTGAGCAGTTCTTC. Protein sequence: CASSAGGTGGREQFF.

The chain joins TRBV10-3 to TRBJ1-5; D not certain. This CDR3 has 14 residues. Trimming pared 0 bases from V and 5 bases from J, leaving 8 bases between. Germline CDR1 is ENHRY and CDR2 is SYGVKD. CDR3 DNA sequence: TGTGCCATCAGTGAGTCGCGCGATGATCAGCCCCAGCATTTT. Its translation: CAISESRDDQPQHF.

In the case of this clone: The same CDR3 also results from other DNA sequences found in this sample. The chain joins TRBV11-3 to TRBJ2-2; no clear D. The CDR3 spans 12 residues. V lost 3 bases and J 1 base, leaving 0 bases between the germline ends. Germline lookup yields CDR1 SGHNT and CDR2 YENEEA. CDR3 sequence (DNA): TGTGCCAGCAGCTTGAACACCGGGGAGCTGTTTTTT. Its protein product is CASSLNTGELFF.

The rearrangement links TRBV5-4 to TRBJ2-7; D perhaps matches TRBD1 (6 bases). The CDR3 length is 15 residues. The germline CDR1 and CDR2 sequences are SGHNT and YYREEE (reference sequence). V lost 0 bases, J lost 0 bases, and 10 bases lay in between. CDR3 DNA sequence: TGTGCCAGCAGCTTGGACAGGGCTCGCTCCTACGAGCAGTACTTC. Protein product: CASSLDRARSYEQYF.

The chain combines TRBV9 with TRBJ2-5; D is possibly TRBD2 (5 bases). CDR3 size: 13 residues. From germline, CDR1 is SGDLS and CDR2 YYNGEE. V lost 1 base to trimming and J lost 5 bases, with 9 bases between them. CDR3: CASSVSTGETQYF. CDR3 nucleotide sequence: TGTGCCAGCAGCGTATCCACGGGGGAGACCCAGTACTTC.